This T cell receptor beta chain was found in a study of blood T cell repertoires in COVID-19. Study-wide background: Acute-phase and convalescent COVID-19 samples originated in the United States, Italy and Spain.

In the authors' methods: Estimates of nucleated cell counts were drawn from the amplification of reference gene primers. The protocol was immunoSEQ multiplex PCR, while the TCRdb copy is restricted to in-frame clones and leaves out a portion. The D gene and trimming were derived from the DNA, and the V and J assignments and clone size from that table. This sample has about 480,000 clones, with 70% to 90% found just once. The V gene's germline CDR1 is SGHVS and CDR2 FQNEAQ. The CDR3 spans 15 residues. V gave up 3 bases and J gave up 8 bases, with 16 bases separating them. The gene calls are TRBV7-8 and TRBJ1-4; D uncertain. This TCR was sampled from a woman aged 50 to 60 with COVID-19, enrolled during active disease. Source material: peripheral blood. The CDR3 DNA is TGTGCCAGCAGCTTCACCCATACCGGGGAGGAAAAACTGTTTTTT. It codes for CASSFTHTGEEKLFF.